This T cell receptor (beta chain) derives from a study of CD8+ T cells in alopecia areata. Study-level background: Each of the treated patients was given oral tofacitinib, 5 to 10 mg twice daily, for moderate-to-severe alopecia areata. Severity scores in treated patients reflected the percentage of scalp affected.

The study, taken as a whole, reports: Because of a solitary nonresponder, the connection of baseline CD8+ expansion to response stays uncertain. Many expanded lesional clones persisted during tofacitinib (in both scalp and blood).

Investigators isolated RNA and reverse transcribed it into cDNA to act as the sequencing template. Sequenced by immunoSEQ multiplex PCR; TCRdb stores in-frame clones only, minus some. Seen here are about 170,000 clones, 50% to 75% observed once, and the top ten hold about a sixth. Treatment indicated: oral pan-JAK inhibitor, 5-10 mg twice daily. This CDR3 region has 15 residues. Trimming took off 1 base at V and 2 bases at J, with 9 bases between the two ends. Germline lookup yields CDR1 MGHRA and CDR2 YSYEKL. Of note for this clone: Its target is unknown.

The chain carries TRBV4-1 and TRBJ2-1; D not certain. The sequenced sample was CD4+ T cells sorted from blood, obtained at approximately week 60, from a patient treated with tofacitinib. This TCR came from a human donor with alopecia areata. The DNA for the CDR3 is TGCGCCAGCAGCCAAGTGGAAGCCCCCTACAATGAGCAGTTCTTC. It codes for CASSQVEAPYNEQFF.